The 26 T cell receptor beta chains reported below all come from one sample, sequenced in a study of cytomegalovirus exposure and HLA in healthy donors. The study ran its PCR with 60 Vbeta and 13 Jbeta primers. Sequencing was performed with immunoSEQ multiplex PCR; in TCRdb, only in-frame clones are kept and a portion is missing. Among about 180,000 clones listed, around 76% were seen once. Specimen: PBMCs. The source is a man aged 35-49 years in good health and CMV-seronegative.

The rearrangement joins TRBV27 to TRBJ2-7; possible D gene TRBD2, 7 bases. There are 14 residues in the CDR3. V lost 3 bases, J lost 5 bases, and 14 bases lay in between. The germline CDR1 and CDR2 sequences are MNHEY and SMNVEV (reference sequence). The CDR3 here is CASSFVGGPNEQYF. CDR3 bases: TGTGCCAGCAGTTTTGTGGGGGGGCCTAACGAGCAGTACTTC.

V usage is TRBV7-3 and J usage is TRBJ2-5, with D tentatively TRBD2 (6 bases). The CDR3 length is 13 residues. V gave up 5 bases and J gave up 3 bases, with 10 bases separating them. Germline V gene lookup returns CDR1 SGHTA and CDR2 FQGTGA. The CDR3, as DNA: TGTGCCAGCAGCCGGGGACTGAAAGAGACCCAGTACTTC. Protein: CASSRGLKETQYF.

The V gene is TRBV19, the J gene TRBJ1-6; 10 nucleotides match TRBD1. V was clipped by 5 bases and J by 10 bases; unmatched bases: 11. The CDR3 runs to 16 residues. Germline CDR1 is LNHDA and CDR2 is SQIVND (reference sequence). The CDR3: CASSPLDRGRQSPLHF. The DNA for the CDR3 is TGTGCCAGTAGTCCGCTTGACAGGGGGCGACAGTCACCCCTCCACTTT.

The chain recombines TRBV28 with TRBJ1-1; D uncertain. The CDR3 is 11 amino acids. In germline, CDR1 is MDHEN, CDR2 SYDVKM. Trimming took 5 bases from V and 11 from J, leaving 12 bases between them. The CDR3 spells CASSPGPSAFF. The DNA of the CDR3 is TGTGCCAGCAGTCCAGGCCCTTCGGCTTTCTTT.

This clone came up a few times. This chain connects TRBV7-8 to TRBJ2-1; D may be TRBD2 (6 bases). The germline V gene has CDR1 SGHVS and CDR2 FQNEAQ. The CDR3 consists of 14 residues. V lost 2 bases and J lost 15, with 20 bases in between. The CDR3 nucleotides are TGTGCCAGCAGCTTATCATCATCTGGGGGGAATATGTTCTTC. As protein: CASSLSSSGGNMFF.

V usage is TRBV2 and J usage is TRBJ1-6; D possibly corresponds to TRBD1 (6 bases). The CDR3 runs 13 residues. Germline-derived CDR1 and CDR2 are SNHLY and FYNNEI. Trimming pared 4 bases from V and 13 bases from J, leaving 14 bases between. The CDR3, as DNA: TGTGCCAGCAGTGGAGAAGGGGGGGAGCCCCTCCACTTT. It specifies CASSGEGGEPLHF.

In regard to this clone: Other DNA sequences of this sample code for an identical CDR3. V gene TRBV27 combines with J gene TRBJ2-7; the D gene is possibly TRBD1 (6 bases). The germline V and J ends were trimmed by 2 bases and 2 bases, with 10 bases remaining between them. CDR3 size: 14 residues. Germline V lookup: CDR1 MNHEY, CDR2 SMNVEV (reference sequence). The CDR3 loop is CASSLQGIPYEQYF. CDR3 in DNA: TGTGCCAGCAGTTTACAGGGGATCCCCTACGAGCAGTACTTC.

This clone has only one observation. The same CDR3 arises from other DNA sequences in this sample as well. The rearrangement uses TRBV10-3 and TRBJ1-5; maybe TRBD1 (6 bases). Trimming removed 5 bases from V and 10 bases from J, with 15 bases in between. The germline gives CDR1 ENHRY, CDR2 SYGVKD. This CDR3 region has 13 residues. As DNA, the CDR3 is TGTGCCATCAGTTCGTCAGGGGTCCAACCCCAGCATTTT. It specifies CAISSSGVQPQHF.

This chain uses TRBV28 with TRBJ1-2, with D possibly being TRBD1 (5 bases). The CDR3 spans 14 residues. Trimming left V 8 bases short and J 7 bases short, with 20 bases between. The germline gives CDR1 MDHEN, CDR2 SYDVKM. The CDR3 nucleotides read TGTGCCAGCGAATCACCGGGTCCAGGGCGTGGCTACACCTTC. Translation gives CASESPGPGRGYTF.

The CDR3 DNA reads as TGTGCCAGTAGTATTATTTGGACTGACTACGAGCAGTACTTC. It yields the protein CASSIIWTDYEQYF. V gene TRBV19 combines with J gene TRBJ2-7, with a tentative D call TRBD2 (5 bases). The germline V and J ends were trimmed by 3 bases and 3 bases, with 12 bases remaining between them. CDR3 length equals 14 residues. CDR1 and CDR2 (germline): LNHDA, SQIVND (reference sequence). Full variable domain (missing parts from reference TRBV19 and TRBJ2-7): DGGITQSPKYLFRKEGQNVTLSCEQNLNHDAMYWYRQDPGQGLRLIYYSQIVNDFQKGDIAEGYSVSREKKESFPLTVTSAQKNPTAFYLCASSIIWTDYEQYFGPGTRLTVT.

The chain recombines TRBV30 with TRBJ1-1; unclear D gene. V was trimmed by 5 bases and J by 4 bases, leaving 14 bases between them. Germline V gives CDR1 GTSNPN, CDR2 SVGIG (reference sequence). The CDR3 length is 13 residues. CDR3 in DNA: TGTGCCTGGGGGAGGGAGGGCGGCACTGAAGCTTTCTTT. Protein: CAWGREGGTEAFF. Complete variable domain (other parts from reference TRBV30 and TRBJ1-1): SQTIHQWPATLVQPVGSPLSLECTVEGTSNPNLYWYRQAAGRGLQLLFYSVGIGQISSEVPQNLSASRPQDRQFILSSKKLLLSDSGFYLCAWGREGGTEAFFGQGTRLTVV.

This sequence joins TRBV4-1 and TRBJ2-7; 7 bases map to TRBD1. The length of the CDR3 is 14 residues. V gave up 3 bases and J gave up 3 bases; unmatched junction bases: 5. The germline CDR1 and CDR2 sequences are MGHRA and YSYEKL. The CDR3 DNA sequence: TGCGCCAGCAGCCACGGACAGGCCAACTACGAGCAGTACTTC. Protein: CASSHGQANYEQYF.

J is TRBJ1-2 and V is TRBV13; TRBD1 might be the D (5 bases). Trimming took off 5 bases at V and 4 bases at J, with 14 bases between the two ends. The CDR3 has 14 amino acids. Germline-derived CDR1 and CDR2 are PRHDT and FYEKMQ (reference sequence). The CDR3 DNA is TGTGCCAGCAGCCGCGGGACCGTCCTCTATGGCTACACCTTC. The encoded protein is CASSRGTVLYGYTF.

This chain uses TRBV15 with TRBJ1-3; a weak D match, TRBD1 (5 bases). The CDR3 contains 16 residues. Trimming shortened V by 0 bases and J by 0 bases, and 9 bases separated the two germline ends. Germline V lookup: CDR1 LNHNV, CDR2 YYDKDF (reference sequence). In nucleotides, the CDR3 is TGTGCCACCAGCAGAGAACAGGCCTTCTCTGGAAACACCATATATTTT. Its protein product is CATSREQAFSGNTIYF.

The chain has TRBV7-3 and TRBJ2-1; D is perhaps TRBD2 (6 bases). The CDR3 has 12 residues. Trimming pared 5 bases from V and 11 bases from J, leaving 13 bases between. Germline lookup yields CDR1 SGHTA and CDR2 FQGTGA. As DNA, the CDR3 is TGTGCCAGCAGCCATGGAGGGATCCAGCAGTTCTTC. It specifies CASSHGGIQQFF.

The chain uses TRBV19 and TRBJ1-5; 8 bases are a match to TRBD1. Unmatched junction bases numbered 11, after V lost 6 bases and J lost 1 base. The CDR3 contains 17 residues. Germline loops: CDR1 LNHDA, CDR2 SQIVND (reference sequence). The CDR3 DNA follows: TGTGCCAGTAGGCGAGCAGGGGGCGCGGGAAGCAATCAGCCCCAGCATTTT. Its translation is CASRRAGGAGSNQPQHF.

CDR3: CASSDGRGPRETQYF. CDR3 nucleotide sequence: TGCGCCAGCAGCGACGGGAGGGGGCCTAGGGAGACCCAGTACTTC. The V gene is TRBV5-1, the J gene TRBJ2-5, with D perhaps matching TRBD2 (8 bases). The germline V gene encodes CDR1 SGHRS and CDR2 YFSETQ. The ends were cut back, 4 bases at V and 5 bases at J, with 18 bases in the middle. The CDR3 is 15 amino acids. Using reference TRBV5-1 and TRBJ2-5 for the parts outside the CDR3, the full variable domain is KAGVTQTPRYLIKTRGQQVTLSCSPISGHRSVSWYQQTPGQGLQFLFEYFSETQRNKGNFPGRFSGRQFSNSRSEMNVSTLELGDSALYLCASSDGRGPRETQYFGPGTRLLVL.

This chain uses TRBV7-8 with TRBJ2-7; TRBD2 matches 7 bases. Germline CDR1 and CDR2: SGHVS and FQNEAQ. V trimming: 1 base; J trimming: 4 bases; junction bases outside the gene matches: 7. This CDR3 has 15 residues. The CDR3 bases are TGTGCCAGCAGCTTAGAGGGCGGGAGAGGGTACGAGCAGTACTTC. Protein product: CASSLEGGRGYEQYF.

The sample holds a few counts of this clone. The rearrangement uses TRBV27 and TRBJ2-1; 8 positions match TRBD2. The germline V gene encodes CDR1 MNHEY and CDR2 SMNVEV (reference sequence). The CDR3 has 16 residues. Losses at the gene ends were 4 bases for V and 9 bases for J; bases not matched to a gene: 14. CDR3 bases: TGTGCCAGCAGTTCCTTACTAGCGGCCTCGGTGGGTGAGCAGTTCTTC. Protein: CASSSLLAASVGEQFF.

J is TRBJ1-6 and V is TRBV5-1; 8 nucleotides align to TRBD1. The trim removed 4 bases at V and 10 bases at J, leaving 7 bases unmatched. This CDR3 comprises 14 residues. Germline V gene lookup returns CDR1 SGHRS and CDR2 YFSETQ. In DNA form, the CDR3 reads TGCGCCAGCAGCGCCGGGACAGGAGGATCACCCCTCCACTTT. This encodes CASSAGTGGSPLHF.

This clone was observed a single time. V and J are TRBV5-4 and TRBJ1-2, with 9 bases fitting TRBD1. CDR1 is SGHNT and CDR2 is YYREEE in the germline V gene (reference sequence). V was clipped by 4 bases and J by 8 bases; unmatched bases: 9. This CDR3 spans 14 amino acids. Here the CDR3 DNA reads TGTGCCAGCAGCCGATGGGGACAGGGTGGCGGCTACACCTTC. Translating gives CASSRWGQGGGYTF.

This clone has a single count. V and J are TRBV5-8 and TRBJ1-1; TRBD1 agrees at 7 bases. The CDR3 spans 14 residues. With V trimmed by 2 bases and J by 0 bases, 1 base remained unmatched. Germline V gene sequence: CDR1 SGHTS, CDR2 YDEGEE. In nucleotides, the CDR3 is TGTGCCAGCAGCTTAGACAGGGTGAACACTGAAGCTTTCTTT. Encoded protein: CASSLDRVNTEAFF.

J is TRBJ2-2 and V is TRBV18; TRBD1 agrees at 9 bases. Germline-derived CDR1 and CDR2 are KGHSH and LQKENI. CDR3 length equals 15 residues. V lost 3 bases to trimming and J lost 5 bases; unmatched junction nucleotides: 4. The CDR3 loop reads CASSPDRGGTGELFF. CDR3 bases: TGTGCCAGCTCACCGGACAGGGGTGGTACCGGGGAGCTGTTTTTT.

The chain uses TRBV28 and TRBJ1-2, with a possible D match to TRBD1 (5 bases). Trimming pared 2 bases from V and 4 bases from J, leaving 14 bases between. There are 15 residues in the CDR3. CDR1 is MDHEN and CDR2 is SYDVKM in the germline V gene. The CDR3 region is CASSLAPGEVYGYTF. The CDR3 nucleotides read TGTGCCAGCAGTTTAGCCCCGGGGGAGGTCTATGGCTACACCTTC.

The chain uses TRBV28 and TRBJ1-5; 9 nucleotides match TRBD1. Germline V gene lookup returns CDR1 MDHEN and CDR2 SYDVKM. The CDR3 loop spans 16 amino acids. With V trimmed by 6 bases and J by 4 bases, 10 bases remained unmatched. CDR3: CASRQITGGGNQPQHF. Written as DNA, the CDR3 is TGTGCCAGCAGGCAGATCACAGGGGGCGGAAATCAGCCCCAGCATTTT.

The chain links TRBV11-3 to TRBJ2-1; 9 nucleotides line up with TRBD1. CDR1 and CDR2 (germline): SGHNT, YENEEA. With 1 base clipped from V and 8 bases from J, the junction kept 9 bases outside the gene matches. This CDR3 comprises 16 residues. CDR3 protein: CASSLGQGGISDEQFF. The CDR3 coding sequence is TGTGCCAGCAGCTTAGGACAGGGGGGAATAAGCGATGAGCAGTTCTTC.